Each of the 30 T cell receptor beta chains below was sequenced from the same sample in a study of T cell changes during pregnancy in multiple sclerosis. Measured with immunoSEQ multiplex PCR; TCRdb has only the in-frame clones, and not every one. The table includes about 60,000 clones, roughly nine tenths detected once. The specimen comprised CD4+ T cells from peripheral blood mononuclear cells, sampled in the first trimester of pregnancy. These receptors came from a female donor with multiple sclerosis, enrolled in a pregnancy study.

The CDR3 region has the DNA TGTGCCAGCTCTCCAATCGCCGGGGGAGGGGACACTGAAGCTTTCTTT. As protein: CASSPIAGGGDTEAFF. The chain couples TRBV18 to TRBJ1-1; tentatively, D is TRBD1 (5 bases). Per germline, CDR1 KGHSH and CDR2 LQKENI. This CDR3 is built from 16 residues. V was trimmed by 6 bases and J by 3 bases, leaving 20 bases between them.

V is TRBV18 and J is TRBJ2-7; D is unresolved. Germline CDR1 reads KGHSH; CDR2 reads LQKENI. V gave up 6 bases and J gave up 1 base, with 7 bases separating them. The CDR3 is 12 amino acids. The CDR3 loop is CASSQFSYEQYF. DNA for the CDR3: TGTGCCAGCTCTCAATTTTCCTACGAGCAGTACTTC.

The rearrangement links TRBV15 to TRBJ1-5, with no clear D. Germline assignment: CDR1 LNHNV and CDR2 YYDKDF (reference sequence). The CDR3 is made up of 15 amino acids. Trimming took 1 base from V and 0 from J, leaving 7 bases between them. The chain's CDR3 is CATSRGGASNQPQHF. CDR3 in DNA: TGTGCCACCAGCAGAGGAGGCGCTAGCAATCAGCCCCAGCATTTT.

The chain employs TRBV18 and TRBJ2-7; tentative D call: TRBD2 (5 bases). CDR3 size: 12 residues. V shed 3 bases and J shed 6 bases, with 9 bases lying between them. Germline V gene sequence: CDR1 KGHSH, CDR2 LQKENI. CDR3 sequence reads: CASSPASGEQYF. The CDR3 nucleotides are TGTGCCAGCTCACCGGCCAGCGGCGAGCAGTACTTC.

J is TRBJ1-2 and V is TRBV7-2; 7 bases are shared with TRBD1. V was clipped by 1 base and J by 8 bases; unmatched bases: 10. The germline gives CDR1 SGHTA, CDR2 FQGNSA. The CDR3 extends over 15 amino acids. CDR3 loop: CASSLGGGGLHGYTF. CDR3 nucleotide sequence: TGTGCCAGCAGCTTAGGAGGAGGGGGCCTCCACGGCTACACCTTC.

The V and J genes are TRBV10-3 and TRBJ2-7; the D gene is possibly TRBD1 (6 bases). This CDR3 comprises 14 residues. Deletions cut 3 bases from V and 0 bases from J, with 9 bases between. The V gene's germline CDR1 is ENHRY and CDR2 SYGVKD. In DNA, the CDR3 is TGTGCCATCAGTGATGAGGGACACTCCTACGAGCAGTACTTC. Its translation is CAISDEGHSYEQYF.

The genes are TRBV27 and TRBJ1-1; D remains unclear. Germline CDR1 reads MNHEY; CDR2 reads SMNVEV (reference sequence). The V gene lost 3 bases and the J gene lost 2 bases, with 10 bases spanning the gap. The CDR3 sequence is 14 residues long. CDR3 region: CASSLAGRNTEAFF. Here the CDR3 DNA reads TGTGCCAGCAGTTTGGCGGGGAGAAACACTGAAGCTTTCTTT.

This clone was picked up a small number of times. This rearrangement joins TRBV7-2 to TRBJ1-2; D gene uncertain. Trimming pared 3 bases from V and 3 bases from J, leaving 5 bases between. The CDR3 has 12 residues. Germline assignment: CDR1 SGHTA and CDR2 FQGNSA. The chain's CDR3 is CASSFNYYGYTF. The CDR3 DNA is TGTGCCAGCAGCTTCAATTACTATGGCTACACCTTC.

CDR3 sequence reads: CASSLGQLYTYEQYF. The CDR3 bases are TGTGCCAGCAGCTTAGGGCAACTATATACCTACGAGCAGTACTTC. V is TRBV7-9 and J is TRBJ2-7; no clear D. The CDR3 length is 15 residues. Germline CDR1 is SEHNR and CDR2 is FQNEAQ (reference sequence). Trimming stripped 1 base from V and 2 bases from J, with 12 bases between.

This clone was counted between two and nine times. Given a much more abundant clone one base away, this may be a read error. Other DNA sequences within the sample encode an identical CDR3. The chain carries TRBV25-1 and TRBJ1-6, with 8 bases fitting TRBD1. The trim removed 4 bases at V and 4 bases at J, leaving 0 bases unmatched. The V gene's germline CDR1 is MGHDK and CDR2 SYGVNS. The CDR3 runs 14 residues. The CDR3 is CASSGTGYNSPLHF. The DNA of the CDR3 is TGTGCCAGCAGTGGGACAGGGTATAATTCACCCCTCCACTTT.

The rearrangement joins TRBV6-6 to TRBJ2-7; 7 nucleotides align to TRBD1. Germline lookup yields CDR1 MNHNY and CDR2 SVGAGI (reference sequence). The CDR3 spans 12 residues. Trimming removed 5 bases from V and 6 bases from J; junction bases left unmatched: 4. This chain's CDR3 is CASSHNRGEQYF. CDR3 sequence (DNA): TGTGCCAGCAGTCACAACAGGGGCGAGCAGTACTTC.

In DNA form, the CDR3 reads TGTGCCAGCAGTTCCCGGACAGCTCAAGAGACCCAGTACTTC. This sequence encodes CASSSRTAQETQYF. The V call is TRBV25-1, the J call TRBJ2-5; possible D gene TRBD1, 6 bases. Germline values: CDR1 MGHDK, CDR2 SYGVNS. The CDR3 runs 14 residues. The V gene lost 5 bases and the J gene lost 2 bases, with 12 bases spanning the gap. Together with reference TRBV25-1 and TRBJ2-5, the CDR3 gives the full variable domain: EADIYQTPRYLVIGTGKKITLECSQTMGHDKMYWYQQDPGMELHLIHYSYGVNSTEKGDLSSESTVSRIRTEHFPLTLESARPSHTSQYLCASSSRTAQETQYFGPGTRLLVL.

V and J are TRBV2 and TRBJ2-5; D might be TRBD1 (6 bases). Germline values: CDR1 SNHLY, CDR2 FYNNEI. Trimming removed 6 bases from V and 1 base from J, with 18 bases in between. The CDR3 runs to 16 residues. The CDR3: CASSRYPQGTQETQYF. The DNA for the CDR3 is TGTGCCAGCAGCAGATACCCCCAGGGGACCCAAGAGACCCAGTACTTC.

V gene TRBV2 combines with J gene TRBJ2-7; the D gene is possibly TRBD1 (6 bases). The CDR3 extends over 13 amino acids. With 5 bases removed from V and 5 bases from J, the gap between germline ends came to 13 bases. Germline-derived CDR1 and CDR2 are SNHLY and FYNNEI. CDR3 DNA sequence: TGTGCCAGCAGTCTTCGACAGGCCCACGAGCAGTACTTC. Its translation: CASSLRQAHEQYF.

The chain uses TRBV5-1 and TRBJ1-1; tentatively, D is TRBD1 (6 bases). CDR1 and CDR2 (germline): SGHRS, YFSETQ. The CDR3 totals 14 residues. Trimming took 3 bases from V and 1 from J, leaving 10 bases between them. The CDR3, as DNA: TGCGCCAGCAGCTCAGGGGCGGAGAACACTGAAGCTTTCTTT. Encoded protein: CASSSGAENTEAFF.

J is TRBJ1-6 and V is TRBV4-2; D not resolved. The germline CDR1 and CDR2 sequences are LGHNA and YNFKEQ. The CDR3 has 16 amino acids. V lost 4 bases and J lost 7, with 17 bases in between. CDR3 nucleotide sequence: TGTGCCAGCAGCCCCCCCCGCGGAACTTCGAATTCACCCCTCCACTTT. It is translated as CASSPPRGTSNSPLHF.

CDR3 sequence: CASSLGRQQETQYF. CDR3 coding DNA: TGTGCCAGCAGCTTAGGGAGACAGCAAGAGACCCAGTACTTC. V and J are TRBV7-2 and TRBJ2-5, with D perhaps matching TRBD1 (5 bases). The germline CDR1 and CDR2 sequences are SGHTA and FQGNSA. Trimming pared 1 base from V and 2 bases from J, leaving 8 bases between. The CDR3 has 14 residues.

The genes are TRBV12-1 and TRBJ1-2; TRBD1 was called by the table and not checked on the DNA. TRBV12-1 is assigned pseudogene status. This CDR3 spans 16 amino acids. CDR3 DNA: TGTGCCAGCAGCTCTAGCCGGGACAGGGGGGACTATGGCTACACCTTC. This gives the protein CASSSSRDRGDYGYTF.

This clone was counted a single time. The rearrangement links TRBV5-4 to TRBJ2-3, with 9 bases fitting TRBD2. The ends lost 3 bases at V and 3 bases at J; junction bases unmatched: 5. This CDR3 has 15 residues. The germline V gene encodes CDR1 SGHNT and CDR2 YYREEE (reference sequence). The CDR3 loop is CASSSASGDTDTQYF. As DNA, the CDR3 is TGTGCCAGCAGCTCGGCTAGCGGGGATACAGATACGCAGTATTTT.

This clone came up once. The rearrangement links TRBV9 to TRBJ2-1; a possible D gene is TRBD2 (5 bases). This CDR3 contains 15 residues. With 0 bases removed from V and 4 bases from J, the gap between germline ends came to 11 bases. Per the germline V gene, CDR1 is SGDLS and CDR2 is YYNGEE. The DNA of the CDR3 is TGTGCCAGCAGCGTAGTTAGCGTGGGTTACAATGAGCAGTTCTTC. As protein: CASSVVSVGYNEQFF. Full variable domain (missing parts from reference TRBV9 and TRBJ2-1): DSGVTQTPKHLITATGQRVTLRCSPRSGDLSVYWYQQSLDQGLQFLIQYYNGEERAKGNILERFSAQQFPDLHSELNLSSLELGDSALYFCASSVVSVGYNEQFFGPGTRLTVL.

This chain joins TRBV4-2 and TRBJ2-7; D call uncertain. Germline V lookup: CDR1 LGHNA, CDR2 YNFKEQ. Trimming removed 3 bases from V and 3 bases from J, with 6 bases in between. This CDR3 comprises 12 residues. The CDR3 DNA sequence: TGTGCCAGCAGCCAGAGTAGCTACGAGCAGTACTTC. It encodes CASSQSSYEQYF.

This clone was seen a handful of times. V gene TRBV29-1 combines with J gene TRBJ1-1; weak D call: TRBD1 (6 bases). The length of the CDR3 is 14 residues. CDR1 is SQVTM and CDR2 is ANQGSEA in the germline V gene. Trimming removed 6 bases from V and 1 base from J, with 15 bases in between. For the CDR3, the DNA is TGCAGCGTCCGGTCCTTAGGGGGGAACACTGAAGCTTTCTTT. It yields the protein CSVRSLGGNTEAFF.

V is TRBV6-5 and J is TRBJ1-1, with 11 bases that match TRBD1. Per germline, CDR1 MNHEY and CDR2 SVGAGI. Unmatched junction bases numbered 5, after V lost 5 bases and J lost 3 bases. This CDR3 comprises 15 residues. CDR3 residues: CASSGQGAGDTEAFF. In DNA form, the CDR3 reads TGTGCCAGCAGTGGACAGGGGGCTGGAGACACTGAAGCTTTCTTT.

This clone was seen just once. This chain links TRBV7-9 with TRBJ2-7; the D gene is possibly TRBD2 (5 bases). V was pared by 4 bases and J by 6 bases, with 19 bases between. Germline CDR1 reads SEHNR; CDR2 reads FQNEAQ (reference sequence). The length of the CDR3 is 15 residues. The CDR3 loop reads CASSSPGSSFSEQYF. As DNA, the CDR3 is TGTGCCAGCAGCTCACCGGGGTCCAGTTTTTCCGAGCAGTACTTC.

This sequence joins TRBV6-6 and TRBJ2-2; unclear D gene. The CDR3 runs 14 residues. Trimming shortened V by 4 bases and J by 5 bases, and 11 bases separated the two germline ends. The germline V gene has CDR1 MNHNY and CDR2 SVGAGI (reference sequence). The CDR3 DNA reads as TGTGCCAGCAGTTCCACCTACGGGACCGGGGAGCTGTTTTTT. Translation: CASSSTYGTGELFF.

The chain couples TRBV23-1 to TRBJ2-2; no clear D. TRBV23-1 is an ORF; its function is uncertain. The CDR3 runs to 17 residues. Trimming shortened V by 4 bases and J by 5 bases, and 20 bases separated the two germline ends. CDR3 sequence: CASSPFDGLGLTGELFF. The CDR3 nucleotides read TGCGCCAGCAGTCCCTTTGATGGCCTAGGATTAACCGGGGAGCTGTTTTTT.

This chain uses TRBV5-6 with TRBJ1-5, with D perhaps TRBD1 (5 bases). Germline V lookup: CDR1 SGHDT, CDR2 YYEEEE. V dropped 0 bases and J dropped 5 bases, with 6 bases sitting between them. The CDR3 is 13 residues long. The CDR3 reads CASSLAGHQPQHF. CDR3 DNA sequence: TGTGCCAGCAGCTTGGCAGGGCATCAGCCCCAGCATTTT.

The chain is built from TRBV19 and TRBJ1-5; the D gene is possibly TRBD1 (5 bases). V was pared by 3 bases and J by 6 bases, with 21 bases between. The length of the CDR3 is 17 residues. Germline V gene sequence: CDR1 LNHDA, CDR2 SQIVND (reference sequence). The CDR3, as DNA: TGTGCCAGTAGTATCTGGCAGGGACGGGGGGGATTTCAGCCCCAGCATTTT. Protein: CASSIWQGRGGFQPQHF.

CDR3 DNA: TGTGCCAGCAGAAGACTGCTTCCTTACGAGCAGTACTTC. Translation gives CASRRLLPYEQYF. The genes are TRBV27 and TRBJ2-7; D unclear. Trimming took 6 bases from V and 4 from J, leaving 13 bases between them. The CDR3 spans 13 residues. Per the germline V gene, CDR1 is MNHEY and CDR2 is SMNVEV (reference sequence).

This chain joins TRBV2 and TRBJ1-5; 11 bases fit TRBD1. CDR1 SNHLY and CDR2 FYNNEI come from the germline V gene. The J segment lost 2 bases and the V segment lost 7 bases, leaving 10 bases of the junction unmatched. This CDR3 region has 17 residues. Here the CDR3 DNA reads TGTGCCAGCACAAAGGACAGGGGGCAAATTGGCAATCAGCCCCAGCATTTT. Translation: CASTKDRGQIGNQPQHF.